The next 19 T cell receptor beta chains were all read from a single sample in a study of CD8 T cells in ankylosing spondylitis listed by TCRdb under 2017. Receptors were amplified or captured by 5' RACE. This sample was sequenced with an Illumina HiSeq 2500. TCRdb took the public reads, trimmed them with fastp at Q25, ran MiXCR for clone calling and kept in-frame beta chains. Rows with a matching CDR3 protein are joined into one entry that keeps the most common DNA and genes. For this sample the table gives roughly 230,000 distinct CDR3 sequences, of which more than 15% were detected only once. Around 30% of the sample is taken by the ten largest. The sequenced material came from blood, either unsorted or a sorted T cell fraction (not recorded which). These receptors were obtained from a male donor with ankylosing spondylitis or in good health (not recorded which).

Only a few counts were recorded for this clonotype. The V and J genes are TRBV7-9 and TRBJ1-3; the D gene is possibly TRBD1 (6 bases). V was cut by 5 bases and J by 9 bases, with 11 bases left in between. The CDR3 loop spans 12 amino acids. Germline lookup yields CDR1 SEHNR and CDR2 FQNEAQ (reference sequence). The CDR3 loop is CASSPQGLTIYF. The CDR3 DNA reads as TGTGCCAGCAGCCCGCAGGGGCTCACCATATATTTT.

The gene calls are TRBV7-8 and TRBJ2-1; no clear D. The CDR3 runs to 15 residues. The germline V gene has CDR1 SGHVS and CDR2 FQNEAQ. V gave up 1 base and J gave up 0 bases, with 7 bases separating them. The CDR3 reads CASSLGLYSYNEQFF. The CDR3 bases are TGTGCCAGCAGCTTAGGCCTTTACTCCTACAATGAGCAGTTCTTC.

This clonotype was seen a handful of times. The J gene is TRBJ2-7, the V gene TRBV29-1; 8 nucleotides match TRBD2. The CDR3 is 13 residues long. Germline V gives CDR1 SQVTM, CDR2 ANQGSEA. V was pared by 4 bases and J by 0 bases, with 2 bases of the junction left unmatched. Here the CDR3 DNA reads TGCAGCGTTGCGGGGGGGGGCTCCTACGAGCAGTACTTC. Translating gives CSVAGGGSYEQYF.

This sequence joins TRBV7-9 and TRBJ2-5; TRBD2 agrees at 7 bases. Germline-derived CDR1 and CDR2 are SEHNR and FQNEAQ (reference sequence). This CDR3 contains 15 residues. J lost 4 bases, V lost 3 bases, and 8 bases had no gene match. DNA of the CDR3: TGTGCCAGCAGCTTGGGGGAGGGTATATCAGAGACCCAGTACTTC. The encoded protein is CASSLGEGISETQYF. Looking up the rest from reference TRBV7-9 and TRBJ2-5 gives the full variable domain: DTGVSQNPRHKITKRGQNVTFRCDPISEHNRLYWYRQTLGQGPEFLTYFQNEAQLEKSRLLSDRFSAERPKGSFSTLEIQRTEQGDSAMYLCASSLGEGISETQYFGPGTRLLVL.

The chain has TRBV6-5 and TRBJ2-1; TRBD1 might be the D (6 bases). Germline values: CDR1 MNHEY, CDR2 SVGAGI. V was clipped by 1 base and J by 4 bases, with 11 bases between them. This CDR3 has 15 residues. The CDR3, as DNA: TGTGCCAGCAGTTACTTTCAAACAGGGTACAATGAGCAGTTCTTC. Residues: CASSYFQTGYNEQFF.

This clonotype occurred many times. The J gene is TRBJ1-1, the V gene TRBV3-1; no firm D call. CDR1 is LGHDT, CDR2 YNNKEL, per germline (reference sequence). The CDR3 runs to 13 residues. The V and J ends lost 3 bases and 0 bases respectively, with 5 bases between them. CDR3 region: CASSQGLNTEAFF. Here the CDR3 DNA reads TGTGCCAGCAGCCAGGGATTGAACACTGAAGCTTTCTTT. The full variable domain, with the rest looked up from reference TRBV3-1 and TRBJ1-1, is DTAVSQTPKYLVTQMGNDKSIKCEQNLGHDTMYWYKQDSKKFLKIMFSYNNKELIINETVPNRFSPKSPDKAHLNLHINSLELGDSAVYFCASSQGLNTEAFFGQGTRLTVV.

This clonotype showed up just a few times. V usage is TRBV5-1 and J usage is TRBJ2-7; D unresolved. The V gene lost 6 bases and the J gene lost 3 bases, with 16 bases spanning the gap. Germline CDR1 SGHRS, CDR2 YFSETQ. The CDR3 loop spans 14 amino acids. CDR3 sequence reads: CASTHQEKGYEQYF. The CDR3 DNA reads TGCGCCAGCACACATCAGGAGAAGGGCTACGAGCAGTACTTC.

This clonotype was seen more than once but under ten times. The genes are TRBV28 and TRBJ2-1; 7 nucleotides agree with TRBD2. The CDR3 loop spans 16 amino acids. V gave up 6 bases and J gave up 3 bases; unmatched junction bases: 11. Per the germline V gene, CDR1 is MDHEN and CDR2 is SYDVKM. The DNA for the CDR3 is TGTGCCAGCAGCGACTCTGGGCTAGCGGACTACAATGAGCAGTTCTTC. Translated, it gives CASSDSGLADYNEQFF.

This chain joins TRBV7-2 and TRBJ2-7, with D maybe TRBD2 (5 bases). Germline assignment: CDR1 SGHTA and CDR2 FQGNSA. CDR3 length: 14 residues. V lost 4 bases and J 2 bases, leaving 12 bases between the germline ends. CDR3 sequence (DNA): TGTGCCAGCAGCTATCCGGCGGGCACCTACGAGCAGTACTTC. Its protein is CASSYPAGTYEQYF.

The chain links TRBV4-3 to TRBJ2-7, with unresolved D. The CDR3 contains 14 residues. CDR1 and CDR2 (germline): LGHNA, YSLEER. The V and J ends lost 4 bases and 6 bases respectively, with 16 bases between them. The CDR3 coding sequence is TGCGCCAGCAGCCCTGGTTCCGGAATGGGCGAGCAGTACTTC. Encoded protein: CASSPGSGMGEQYF.

The chain employs TRBV20-1 and TRBJ2-3, with TRBD2 matching over 7 bases. The V gene's germline CDR1 is DFQATT and CDR2 SNEGSKA (reference sequence). J was trimmed by 3 bases and V by 4 bases; bases with no gene match: 13. The CDR3 totals 16 residues. CDR3 DNA sequence: TGCAGTGCTACCGGGAGATTGGGCGGGAGAACAGATACGCAGTATTTT. This gives the protein CSATGRLGGRTDTQYF.

The table lists this clonotype with many counts. The chain recombines TRBV4-2 with TRBJ2-1; D is ambiguous. CDR1 and CDR2 from the germline V gene are LGHNA and YNFKEQ. The CDR3 is 14 residues long. The V gene lost 1 base and the J gene lost 7 bases, with 11 bases spanning the gap. The CDR3 reads CASSQGSPTNEQFF. CDR3 coding DNA: TGTGCCAGCAGCCAAGGGTCTCCTACAAATGAGCAGTTCTTC.

The chain carries TRBV4-2 and TRBJ2-7; 10 bases are shared with TRBD2. J was trimmed by 0 bases and V by 3 bases; bases with no gene match: 5. CDR1 is LGHNA and CDR2 is YNFKEQ in the germline V gene. This CDR3 has 16 residues. This chain's CDR3 is CASSQGGTSVSYEQYF. The CDR3 nucleotides are TGTGCCAGCAGCCAGGGGGGGACTAGCGTCTCCTACGAGCAGTACTTC.

This clonotype has only a few counts. This chain joins TRBV4-3 and TRBJ1-2; 12 nucleotides match TRBD1. The CDR3 extends over 16 amino acids. Germline CDR1 is LGHNA and CDR2 is YSLEER. V gave up 5 bases and J gave up 3 bases; unmatched junction bases: 7. Written as DNA, the CDR3 is TGCGCCAGCAGCTTCGGGACAGGGGGCGCGGACTATGGCTACACCTTC. Its translation is CASSFGTGGADYGYTF.

This clonotype was seen many times. The chain couples TRBV28 to TRBJ2-2, with TRBD2 as a possible D gene (6 bases). Per the germline V gene, CDR1 is MDHEN and CDR2 is SYDVKM. V lost 1 base and J lost 3, with 9 bases in between. The CDR3 spans 15 residues. The CDR3 spells CASSLYGGDTGELFF. DNA for the CDR3: TGTGCCAGCAGTTTATATGGAGGGGACACCGGGGAGCTGTTTTTT. Full variable domain (rest looked up from reference TRBV28 and TRBJ2-2): DVKVTQSSRYLVKRTGEKVFLECVQDMDHENMFWYRQDPGLGLRLIYFSYDVKMKEKGDIPEGYSVSREKKERFSLILESASTNQTSMYLCASSLYGGDTGELFFGEGSRLTVL.

The chain recombines TRBV29-1 with TRBJ2-3; TRBD2 matches 8 bases. CDR3 length: 15 amino acids. Losses at the gene ends were 4 bases for V and 4 bases for J; bases not matched to a gene: 10. Germline V lookup: CDR1 SQVTM, CDR2 ANQGSEA. The DNA for the CDR3 is TGCAGCGTTGCGGGGGGGGCCATCGGCGCAGATACGCAGTATTTT. This gives the protein CSVAGGAIGADTQYF.

This clonotype was recorded a few times. The chain recombines TRBV5-6 with TRBJ2-1; no definite D call. Trimming stripped 4 bases from V and 3 bases from J, with 8 bases between. Germline loops: CDR1 SGHDT, CDR2 YYEEEE. This CDR3 region has 13 residues. DNA of the CDR3: TGTGCCAGCAGCGCGAGTAACTACAATGAGCAGTTCTTC. It is translated as CASSASNYNEQFF.

This clonotype was observed at least ten times. The V gene is TRBV5-6, the J gene TRBJ2-3; TRBD1 or TRBD2 may be the D gene (5 bases each). Trimming removed 1 base from V and 3 bases from J, with 6 bases in between. The CDR3 contains 13 residues. Germline-derived CDR1 and CDR2 are SGHDT and YYEEEE. CDR3 protein: CASSLWGTDTQYF. The DNA of the CDR3 is TGTGCCAGCAGCTTGTGGGGGACAGATACGCAGTATTTT.

This clonotype appeared many times. This sequence joins TRBV28 and TRBJ1-2; no clear D. This CDR3 region has 14 residues. Looked up from germline, CDR1 is MDHEN and CDR2 is SYDVKM. The germline V and J ends were trimmed by 6 bases and 4 bases, with 15 bases remaining between them. The CDR3 loop reads CASSPLESSYGYTF. CDR3 nucleotides: TGTGCCAGCAGCCCGTTGGAGAGTAGCTATGGCTACACCTTC.